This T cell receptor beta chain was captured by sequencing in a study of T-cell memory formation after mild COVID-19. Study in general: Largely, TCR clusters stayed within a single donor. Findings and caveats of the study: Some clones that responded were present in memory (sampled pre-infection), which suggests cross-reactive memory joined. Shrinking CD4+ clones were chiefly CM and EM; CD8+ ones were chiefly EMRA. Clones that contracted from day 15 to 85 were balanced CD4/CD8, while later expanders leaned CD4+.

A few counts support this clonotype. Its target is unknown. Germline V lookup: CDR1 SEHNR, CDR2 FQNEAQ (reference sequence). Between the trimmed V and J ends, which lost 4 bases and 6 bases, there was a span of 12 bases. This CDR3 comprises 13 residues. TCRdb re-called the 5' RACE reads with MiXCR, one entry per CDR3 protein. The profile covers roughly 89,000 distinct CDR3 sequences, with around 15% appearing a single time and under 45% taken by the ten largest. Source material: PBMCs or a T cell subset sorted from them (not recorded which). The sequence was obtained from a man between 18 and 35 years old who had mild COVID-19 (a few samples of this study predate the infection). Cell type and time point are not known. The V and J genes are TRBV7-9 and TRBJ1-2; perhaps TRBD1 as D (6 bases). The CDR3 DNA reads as TGTGCCAGCAGCTACCCGGGGGGCCATGGCTACACCTTC. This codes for CASSYPGGHGYTF.